Included here is one T cell receptor (beta chain) sequence, with context. Its target antigen remains unknown. Base quality data are lacking; no much larger clone is found one base away. The immunoSEQ Assay, a bias-controlled multiplex PCR, was used to amplify TCRbeta CDR3 regions from genomic DNA. The source study handled its data this way. The number of nucleated cells in each sample was estimated from the amplification of reference gene primers within the assay. To quantify the absolute abundance of each unique TCRbeta CDR3 rearrangement, sequence reads were collapsed and filtered. For each sample, productive Simpson clonality was calculated by taking the square root of Simpson's diversity index across productive rearrangements. Held by TCRdb, this immuneACCESS table contains in-frame sequences only and omits some clones. Under half of the omission traces to an unresolved V gene where checked; the cause of the rest is unknown. V and J calls and clone size are those listed in that table; D and trimming were worked out from the DNA. The sample data list roughly 250,000 clones, and approximately 83% of these were observed just once. 3% to 4% of the sample is held by the ten biggest clonotypes.

The V and J ends are trimmed by 5 bases and 7 bases, leaving 11 bases between them. The germline V gene sets CDR1 to KGHDR and CDR2 to SFDVKD. Measured from the cysteine to the phenylalanine, the CDR3 is 13 residues long. CDR3 DNA only is kept here, 39 bases in frame from base 1. The data belong to a study of blood T cell repertoires in COVID-19 (dated by TCRdb to the early 2020s). As for the study more broadly: Samples from collaborators originated in the United States, Italy and Spain and spanned both the acute and convalescent phases of COVID-19. The prospective study material was composed of cDNA or gDNA derived from T cells, B-cell-depleted T cells, or PBMCs. Deeply sampled blood TCRbeta repertoires from subjects exposed to, actively infected with, or recovered from COVID-19 were included in the dataset. The repertoires were released in a freely available public database meant as a resource for research on the immune response to SARS-CoV-2. Samples were obtained from the ongoing ImmuneRACE study (first 160 participants) and from about 1,300 subjects provided by 6 global collaborators. A de-identified subject ID, COVID-19 status, age in years and sex were almost always included in the sample metadata. Where HLA class I and class II types were available, the types were taken from metadata supplied by the sample provider, not from assay-based typing. Results the study describes overall, beyond this receptor: The amount of clinical and demographic metadata varied by source and participant and was provided uncurated.

Participants in the prospective study were enrolled through a virtual design, were aged about 18 to 100 years, and lived in approximately 25 United States geographic areas. Cohort assignment in the prospective study relied on participant-reported clinical history from a screening survey and a study questionnaire. Mobile phlebotomists in the prospective study collected whole blood, serum and a nasopharyngeal or oropharyngeal swab from every participant. Over a roughly 2-month period, participants in the prospective study had the option of providing additional blood draws and questionnaires. Prospective study blood samples were shipped either frozen or at room temperature before DNA extraction.

The receptor was derived from a woman aged 40 to 50 with acute COVID-19. The V and J genes are TRBV24-1 and TRBJ1-5; the D region possibly corresponds to TRBD1 (5 bases align). The sample comprised PBMCs or T cells enriched from blood (not recorded which). The DNA sequence is given as TGTGCCACCAGTGTTACGGGGGGGCAGCCCCAGCATTTT. This codes for CATSVTGGQPQHF.